Presented here are 3 T cell receptor beta chains from one specimen sequenced in a study of blood T cell repertoires in COVID-19. The method was immunoSEQ multiplex PCR; TCRdb's version includes in-frame clones alone and lacks a portion of them. The top ten clones hold about 24% of a sample with 25,000 to 35,000 clones, roughly nine tenths of them seen once. Sequenced: peripheral blood. Receptors originate from a human donor with active COVID-19. The donor label of this sample is uncertain.

This clone has just one count. The rearrangement links TRBV11-3 to TRBJ2-3; 9 bases are shared with TRBD1. Trimming took 1 base from V and 4 from J; bases not matched to a gene: 6. Germline V gene lookup returns CDR1 SGHNT and CDR2 YENEEA. This CDR3 has 16 amino acids. DNA of the CDR3: TGTGCCAGCAGCTTAGCCGGGGACAGGGTGGCAGATACGCAGTATTTT. The encoded protein is CASSLAGDRVADTQYF.

The gene calls are TRBV3-1 (or the pseudogene TRBV3-2) and TRBJ1-1; TRBD1 is a possible D gene (5 bases). Trimming removed 5 bases from V and 5 bases from J, with 15 bases in between. CDR3 length: 14 amino acids. Germline V gene sequence: CDR1 LGHDT, CDR2 YNNKEL (reference sequence). The chain's CDR3 is CASSGGEGRTEAFF. In DNA form, the CDR3 reads TGTGCCAGCAGCGGGGGGGAAGGGCGGACTGAAGCTTTCTTT.

The chain couples TRBV2 to TRBJ2-7; 15 bases are shared with TRBD2. The CDR3 runs 19 residues. With V trimmed by 3 bases and J by 2 bases, 11 bases remained unmatched. The germline gives CDR1 SNHLY, CDR2 FYNNEI. Here the CDR3 reads CASSDRTSGGAINPYEQYF. DNA of the CDR3: TGTGCCAGCAGTGACCGGACTAGCGGGGGGGCCATAAATCCCTACGAGCAGTACTTC.